These 12 T cell receptor beta chains were sequenced from one sample in a study of tumor and adjacent non-tumor tissue in lung cancer. Three rounds of nested PCR, following a modified ARM-PCR protocol, produced the TCRbeta library. One entry per CDR3 protein, called by TCRdb with MiXCR from the multiplex PCR reads. Counted here are 65,000 to 75,000 distinct CDR3 sequences, 73% occurring once; the ten biggest clones make up under 30%. The template was RNA from unsorted bulk tissue. The specimen sequenced was lung tumor tissue. Receptors originate from a man in his fifties or sixties with non-small cell lung cancer.

With regard to this clonotype: At one end, the junction sequence differs from germline, possibly due to a read error. The rearrangement uses TRBV10-3 and TRBJ2-5, with D perhaps assigned TRBD1 or TRBD2 (5 bases each). Per germline, CDR1 ENHRY and CDR2 SYGVKD. The CDR3 sequence is 13 residues long. The chain's CDR3 is CTISGDQQETRYF. The CDR3 region has the DNA TGTACCATCAGTGGGGACCAACAAGAGACCCGGTACTTC.

This clonotype was recorded a few times. At one end the junction does not follow the germline gene, possibly because of a read error. This chain joins TRBV5-1 and TRBJ2-5, with D possibly TRBD2 on 5 matching bases. The CDR3 is 14 amino acids. CDR1 and CDR2 from the germline V gene are SGHRS and YFSETQ. The CDR3 spells CASSLANTEETQHF. DNA of the CDR3: TGCGCCAGCAGCTTGGCCAATACGGAGGAGACCCAGCACTTC.

Worth noting for this clonotype: This may stem from a read error, because a much larger clone lies one nucleotide away. This chain joins TRBV7-8 and TRBJ1-4; D might be TRBD1 (5 bases). CDR1 and CDR2 (germline): SGHVS, FQNEAQ. The CDR3 runs 13 residues. This CDR3 is CARSLLRGGKLFF. Here the CDR3 DNA reads TGTGCCAGAAGCTTACTGAGGGGAGGAAAACTGTTTTTT.

This clonotype was detected many times. Given the absence of the conserved phenylalanine or tryptophan at the CDR3 end, a read error is likely. This rearrangement joins TRBV20-1 to TRBJ2-1; the D is unclear. V gave up 4 bases and J gave up 7 bases, with 8 bases separating them. Germline V gene data show CDR1 as DFQATT and CDR2 as SNEGSKA (reference sequence). CDR3 length: 11 amino acids. CDR3 protein: CSAITENEQFL. DNA for the CDR3: TGCAGTGCTATAACAGAGAATGAGCAGTTCTTA.

The rearrangement joins TRBV20-1 to TRBJ2-7; D gene uncertain. The CDR3 is made up of 12 amino acids. In germline, CDR1 is DFQATT, CDR2 SNEGSKA (reference sequence). The ends were cut back, 7 bases at V and 3 bases at J, with 13 bases in the middle. This CDR3 is CSDTVQNYEQYF. The CDR3 bases are TGCAGTGATACCGTCCAGAACTACGAGCAGTACTTC.

Comment on this clonotype: A much larger clone sits a single nucleotide away, making a read error possible. V gene TRBV5-6 combines with J gene TRBJ2-5, with 7 nucleotides matching TRBD2. Germline CDR1 is SGHDT and CDR2 is YYEEEE. The CDR3 consists of 15 residues. CDR3 nucleotides: TGTGCCAGCAGCCCGACCGGGACTAATGAAGAGCCCCAGTACTTC. It encodes CASSPTGTNEEPQYF.

This clonotype qualifies as medium-sized (0.01 to 0.1%). The chain couples TRBV6-5 to TRBJ1-6; D gene unclear. Germline V lookup: CDR1 MNHEY, CDR2 SVGAGI. V lost 2 bases to trimming and J lost 8 bases, with 7 bases between them. CDR3 length: 13 residues. CDR3: CASSYTRDSPLHF. DNA for the CDR3: TGTGCCAGCAGTTACACGAGGGATTCACCCCTCCACTTT.

The gene calls are TRBV20-1 and TRBJ2-3; D gene unclear. The CDR3 has 11 amino acids. Trimming shortened V by 3 bases and J by 3 bases, and 4 bases separated the two germline ends. The germline gives CDR1 DFQATT, CDR2 SNEGSKA (reference sequence). The CDR3 loop reads CSASCTDTQYF. CDR3 sequence (DNA): TGCAGTGCTAGTTGTACAGATACGCAGTATTTT.

The genes are TRBV11-1 and TRBJ2-5; D is undetermined. The CDR3 covers 12 residues. The germline V gene encodes CDR1 SGHAT and CDR2 FQDESV (reference sequence). V gave up 9 bases and J gave up 3 bases, with 11 bases separating them. The CDR3 bases are TGTGCCAGTAGCATAATGGAAGAGACCCAGTACTTC. This translates into CASSIMEETQYF.

As concerns this clonotype: Compared with germline, one end of the junction differs, possibly owing to a read error. This chain's CDR3 is CSAEAGGSSGANVMTF. CDR3 nucleotides: TGCAGTGCTGAGGCCGGGGGGAGCTCTGGGGCCAACGTCATGACTTTC. The chain links TRBV20-1 to TRBJ2-6, with 7 nucleotides matching TRBD2. Germline loops: CDR1 DFQATT, CDR2 SNEGSKA (reference sequence). The CDR3 loop spans 16 amino acids.

On this clonotype itself: Germline is not matched at one junction end, which may reflect a read error. The rearrangement uses TRBV11-1 and TRBJ2-2; perhaps TRBD2 as D (5 bases). CDR1 SGHAT and CDR2 FQDESV come from the germline V gene (reference sequence). The CDR3 sequence is 14 residues long. The CDR3 bases are TGTGCCAGTAGCTATACTAGTGGCACTCGGGAGCTGTTTTTT. This encodes CASSYTSGTRELFF.

In its sample, this clonotype was seen many times. V gene TRBV20-1 combines with J gene TRBJ2-1, with TRBD2 matching over 14 bases. The trim removed 7 bases at V and 9 bases at J, leaving 11 bases unmatched. In germline, CDR1 is DFQATT, CDR2 SNEGSKA (reference sequence). This CDR3 region has 15 residues. DNA of the CDR3: TGCAGTGACGCGACCGGGACTAGCGGGAGAGGTGAGCAGTTCTTC. This gives the protein CSDATGTSGRGEQFF.